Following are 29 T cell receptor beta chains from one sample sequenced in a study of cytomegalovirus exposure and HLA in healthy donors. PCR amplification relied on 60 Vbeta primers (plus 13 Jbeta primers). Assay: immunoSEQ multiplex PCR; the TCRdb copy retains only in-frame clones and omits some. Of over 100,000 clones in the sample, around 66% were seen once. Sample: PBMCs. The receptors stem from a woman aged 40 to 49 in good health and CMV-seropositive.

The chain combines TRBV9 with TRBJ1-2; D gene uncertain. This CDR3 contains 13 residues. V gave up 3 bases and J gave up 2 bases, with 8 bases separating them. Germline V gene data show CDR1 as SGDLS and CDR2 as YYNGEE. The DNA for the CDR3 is TGTGCCAGCAGCGCTAACAGCAACTATGGCTACACCTTC. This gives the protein CASSANSNYGYTF.

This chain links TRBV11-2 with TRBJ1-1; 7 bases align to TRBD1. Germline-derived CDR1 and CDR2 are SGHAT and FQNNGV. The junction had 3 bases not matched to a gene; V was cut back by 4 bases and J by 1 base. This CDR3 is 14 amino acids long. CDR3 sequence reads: CASSWDSKNTEAFF. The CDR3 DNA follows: TGTGCCAGCAGCTGGGACAGCAAGAACACTGAAGCTTTCTTT.

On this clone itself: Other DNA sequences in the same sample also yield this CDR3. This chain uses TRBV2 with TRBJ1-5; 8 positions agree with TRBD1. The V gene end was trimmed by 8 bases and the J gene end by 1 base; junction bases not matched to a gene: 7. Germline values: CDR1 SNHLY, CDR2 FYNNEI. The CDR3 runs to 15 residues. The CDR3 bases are TGTGCCAGCGGGGGACAGGCGACAAGCAATCAGCCCCAGCATTTT. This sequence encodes CASGGQATSNQPQHF.

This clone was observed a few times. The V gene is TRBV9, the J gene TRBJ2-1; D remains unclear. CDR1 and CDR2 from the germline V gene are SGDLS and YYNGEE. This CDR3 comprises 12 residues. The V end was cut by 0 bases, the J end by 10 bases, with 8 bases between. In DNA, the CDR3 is TGTGCCAGCAGCGTAGTTGAGTGGGAGCAGTTCTTC. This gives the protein CASSVVEWEQFF.

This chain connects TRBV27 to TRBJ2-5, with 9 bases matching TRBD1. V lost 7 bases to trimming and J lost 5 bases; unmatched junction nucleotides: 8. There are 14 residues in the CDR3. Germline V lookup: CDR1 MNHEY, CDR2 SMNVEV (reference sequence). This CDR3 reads CASTKQGAGETQYF. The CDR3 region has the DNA TGTGCCAGCACCAAACAGGGGGCTGGGGAGACCCAGTACTTC.

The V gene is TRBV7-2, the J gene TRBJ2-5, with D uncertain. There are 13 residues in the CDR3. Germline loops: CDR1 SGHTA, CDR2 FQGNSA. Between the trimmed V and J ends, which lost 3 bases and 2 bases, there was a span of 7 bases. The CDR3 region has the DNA TGTGCCAGCAGCTTGAAACTTCAAGAGACCCAGTACTTC. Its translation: CASSLKLQETQYF.

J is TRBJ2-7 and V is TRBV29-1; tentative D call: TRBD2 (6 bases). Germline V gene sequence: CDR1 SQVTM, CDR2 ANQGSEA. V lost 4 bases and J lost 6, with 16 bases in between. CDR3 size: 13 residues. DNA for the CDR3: TGCAGCGTTGGCACGCTCGGGAGTGGCGAGCAGTACTTC. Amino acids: CSVGTLGSGEQYF.

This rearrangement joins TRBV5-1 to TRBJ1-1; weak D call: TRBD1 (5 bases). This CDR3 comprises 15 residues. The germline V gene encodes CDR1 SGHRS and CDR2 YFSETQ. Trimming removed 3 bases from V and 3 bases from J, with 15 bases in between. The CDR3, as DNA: TGCGCCAGCAGCTCCCAATTAGGAGGGGACACTGAAGCTTTCTTT. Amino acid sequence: CASSSQLGGDTEAFF.

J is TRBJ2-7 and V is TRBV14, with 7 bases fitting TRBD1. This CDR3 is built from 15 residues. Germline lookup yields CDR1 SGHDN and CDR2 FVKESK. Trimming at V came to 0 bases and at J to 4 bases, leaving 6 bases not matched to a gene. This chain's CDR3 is CASSQDVGQAYEQYF. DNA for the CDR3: TGTGCCAGCAGCCAAGATGTTGGACAGGCGTACGAGCAGTACTTC.

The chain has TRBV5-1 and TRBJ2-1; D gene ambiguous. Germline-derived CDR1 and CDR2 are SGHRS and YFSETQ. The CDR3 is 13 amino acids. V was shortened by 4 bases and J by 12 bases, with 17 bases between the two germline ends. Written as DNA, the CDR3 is TGCGCCAGCAGCCAAGACTTGCCTGAAGGGCAGTTCTTC. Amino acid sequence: CASSQDLPEGQFF.

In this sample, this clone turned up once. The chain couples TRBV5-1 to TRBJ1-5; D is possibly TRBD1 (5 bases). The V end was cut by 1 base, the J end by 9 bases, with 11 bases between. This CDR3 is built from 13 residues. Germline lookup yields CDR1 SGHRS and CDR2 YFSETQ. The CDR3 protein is CASSLMGDWPQHF. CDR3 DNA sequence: TGCGCCAGCAGCTTGATGGGGGACTGGCCCCAGCATTTT.

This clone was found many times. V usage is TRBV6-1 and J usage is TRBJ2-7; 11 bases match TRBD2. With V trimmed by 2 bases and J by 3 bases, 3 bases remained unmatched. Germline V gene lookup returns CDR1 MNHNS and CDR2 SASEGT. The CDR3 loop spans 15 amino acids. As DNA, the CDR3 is TGTGCCAGCAGTGAACGTCTAGCGGGAGGCTACGAGCAGTACTTC. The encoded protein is CASSERLAGGYEQYF.

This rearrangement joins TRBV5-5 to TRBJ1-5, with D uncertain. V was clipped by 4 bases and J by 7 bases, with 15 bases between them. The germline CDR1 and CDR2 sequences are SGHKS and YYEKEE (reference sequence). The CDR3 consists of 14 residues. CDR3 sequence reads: CASSQEDHSQPQHF. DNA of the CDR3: TGTGCCAGCAGCCAGGAGGATCACAGCCAGCCCCAGCATTTT. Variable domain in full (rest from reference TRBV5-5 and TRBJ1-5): DAGVTQSPTHLIKTRGQQVTLRCSPISGHKSVSWYQQVLGQGPQFIFQYYEKEERGRGNFPDRFSARQFPNYSSELNVNALLLGDSALYLCASSQEDHSQPQHFGDGTRLSIL.

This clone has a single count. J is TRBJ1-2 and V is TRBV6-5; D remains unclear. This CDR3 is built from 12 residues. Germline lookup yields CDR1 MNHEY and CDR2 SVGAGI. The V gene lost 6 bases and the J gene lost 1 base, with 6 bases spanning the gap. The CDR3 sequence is CASSPSNYGYTF. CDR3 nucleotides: TGTGCCAGCAGCCCCAGTAACTATGGCTACACCTTC.

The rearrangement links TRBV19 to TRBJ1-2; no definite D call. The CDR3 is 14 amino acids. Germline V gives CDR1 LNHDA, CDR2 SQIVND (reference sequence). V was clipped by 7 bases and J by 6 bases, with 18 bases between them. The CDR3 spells CASKGEGSLHGYTF. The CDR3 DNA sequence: TGTGCCAGTAAAGGAGAGGGATCGCTCCATGGCTACACCTTC.

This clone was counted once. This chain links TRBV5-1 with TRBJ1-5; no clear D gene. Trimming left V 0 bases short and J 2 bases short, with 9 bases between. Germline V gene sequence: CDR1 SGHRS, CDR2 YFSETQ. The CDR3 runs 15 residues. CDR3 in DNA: TGCGCCAGCAGCTTGGAGGGAGGAGGCAATCAGCCCCAGCATTTT. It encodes CASSLEGGGNQPQHF.

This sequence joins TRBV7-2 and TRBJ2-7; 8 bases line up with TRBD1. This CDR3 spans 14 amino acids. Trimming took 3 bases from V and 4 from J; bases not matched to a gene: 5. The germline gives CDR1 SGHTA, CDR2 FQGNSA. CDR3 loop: CASSLTGDTYEQYF. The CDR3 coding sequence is TGTGCCAGCAGCTTGACAGGGGATACGTACGAGCAGTACTTC.

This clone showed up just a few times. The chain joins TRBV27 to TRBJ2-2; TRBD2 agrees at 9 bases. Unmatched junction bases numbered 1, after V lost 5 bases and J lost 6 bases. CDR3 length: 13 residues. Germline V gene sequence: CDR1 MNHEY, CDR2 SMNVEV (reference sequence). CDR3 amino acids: CASSGLAPGELFF. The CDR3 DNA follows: TGTGCCAGCAGTGGACTAGCGCCCGGGGAGCTGTTTTTT.

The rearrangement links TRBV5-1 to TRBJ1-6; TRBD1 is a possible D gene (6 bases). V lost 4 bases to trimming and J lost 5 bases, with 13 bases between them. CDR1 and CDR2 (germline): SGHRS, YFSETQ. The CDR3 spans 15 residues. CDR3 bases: TGCGCCAGCAGCCTAGACACAGGGAATAATTCACCCCTCCACTTT. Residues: CASSLDTGNNSPLHF.

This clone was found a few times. CDR3 protein: CASSLGHAGRWDGYTF. As DNA, the CDR3 is TGTGCCAGCAGCTTAGGCCACGCCGGGAGGTGGGATGGCTACACCTTC. This chain links TRBV7-9 with TRBJ1-2; D not resolved. V was clipped by 1 base and J by 6 bases, with 18 bases between them. Germline V gene sequence: CDR1 SEHNR, CDR2 FQNEAQ (reference sequence). The CDR3 sequence is 16 residues long.

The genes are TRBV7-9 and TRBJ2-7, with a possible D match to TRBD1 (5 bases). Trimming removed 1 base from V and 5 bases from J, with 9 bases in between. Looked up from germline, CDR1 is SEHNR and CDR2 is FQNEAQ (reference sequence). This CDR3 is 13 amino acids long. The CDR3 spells CASSLVPGNEQYF. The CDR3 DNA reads TGTGCCAGCAGCTTAGTTCCAGGGAACGAGCAGTACTTC.

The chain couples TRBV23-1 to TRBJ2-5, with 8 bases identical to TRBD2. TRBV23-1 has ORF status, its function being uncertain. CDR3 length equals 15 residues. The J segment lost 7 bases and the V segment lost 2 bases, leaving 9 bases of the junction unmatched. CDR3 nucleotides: TGCGCCAGCAGTCAACGCCGACTAGCGTCAGGGACCCAGTACTTC. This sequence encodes CASSQRRLASGTQYF.

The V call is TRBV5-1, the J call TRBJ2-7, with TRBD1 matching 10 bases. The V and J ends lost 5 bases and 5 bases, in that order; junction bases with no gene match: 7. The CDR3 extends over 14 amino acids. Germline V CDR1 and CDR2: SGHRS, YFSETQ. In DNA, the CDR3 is TGCGCCAGCAGTAGGACAGGGGGGACCCACGAGCAGTACTTC. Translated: CASSRTGGTHEQYF.

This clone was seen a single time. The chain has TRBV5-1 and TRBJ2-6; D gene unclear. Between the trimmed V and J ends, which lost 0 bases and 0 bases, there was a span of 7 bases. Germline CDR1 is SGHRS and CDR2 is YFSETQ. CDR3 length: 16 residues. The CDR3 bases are TGCGCCAGCAGCTTGGCTCTAGGCTCTGGGGCCAACGTCCTGACTTTC. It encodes CASSLALGSGANVLTF. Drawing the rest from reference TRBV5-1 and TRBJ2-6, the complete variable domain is KAGVTQTPRYLIKTRGQQVTLSCSPISGHRSVSWYQQTPGQGLQFLFEYFSETQRNKGNFPGRFSGRQFSNSRSEMNVSTLELGDSALYLCASSLALGSGANVLTFGAGSRLTVL.

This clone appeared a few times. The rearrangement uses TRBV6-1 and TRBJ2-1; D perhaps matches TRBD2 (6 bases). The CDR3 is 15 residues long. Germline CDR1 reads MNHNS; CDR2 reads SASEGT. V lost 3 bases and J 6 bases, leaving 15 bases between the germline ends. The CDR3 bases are TGTGCCAGCAGTGAGGGCGTCGGAGGGTTCAATGAGCAGTTCTTC. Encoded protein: CASSEGVGGFNEQFF.

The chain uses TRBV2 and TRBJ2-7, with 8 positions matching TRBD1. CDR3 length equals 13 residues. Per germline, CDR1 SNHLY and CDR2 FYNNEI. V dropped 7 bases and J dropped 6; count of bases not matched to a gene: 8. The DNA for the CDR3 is TGTGCCAGCACTCCGGACAGGGATGGCGAGCAGTACTTC. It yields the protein CASTPDRDGEQYF. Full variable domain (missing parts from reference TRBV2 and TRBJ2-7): EPEVTQTPSHQVTQMGQEVILRCVPISNHLYFYWYRQILGQKVEFLVSFYNNEISEKSEIFDDQFSVERPDGSNFTLKIRSTKLEDSAMYFCASTPDRDGEQYFGPGTRLTVT.

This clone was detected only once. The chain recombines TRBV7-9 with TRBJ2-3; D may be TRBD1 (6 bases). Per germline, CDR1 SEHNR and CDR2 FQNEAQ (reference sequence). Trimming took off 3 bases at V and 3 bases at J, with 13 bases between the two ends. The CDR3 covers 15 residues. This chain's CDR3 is CASSFLWQGTDTQYF. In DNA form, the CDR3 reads TGTGCCAGCAGCTTCTTGTGGCAGGGGACAGATACGCAGTATTTT.

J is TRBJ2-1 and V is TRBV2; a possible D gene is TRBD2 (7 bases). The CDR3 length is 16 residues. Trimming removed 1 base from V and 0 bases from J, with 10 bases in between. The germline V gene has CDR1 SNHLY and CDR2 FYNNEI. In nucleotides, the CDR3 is TGTGCCAGCAGTGAAGAGGGGGGGAGCTCCTACAATGAGCAGTTCTTC. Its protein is CASSEEGGSSYNEQFF.

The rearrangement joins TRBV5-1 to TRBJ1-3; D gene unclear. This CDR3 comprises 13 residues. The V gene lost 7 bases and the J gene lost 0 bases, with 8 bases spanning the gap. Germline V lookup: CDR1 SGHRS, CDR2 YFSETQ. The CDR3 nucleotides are TGCGCCAGCTCTCGGGGCTCTGGAAACACCATATATTTT. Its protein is CASSRGSGNTIYF.